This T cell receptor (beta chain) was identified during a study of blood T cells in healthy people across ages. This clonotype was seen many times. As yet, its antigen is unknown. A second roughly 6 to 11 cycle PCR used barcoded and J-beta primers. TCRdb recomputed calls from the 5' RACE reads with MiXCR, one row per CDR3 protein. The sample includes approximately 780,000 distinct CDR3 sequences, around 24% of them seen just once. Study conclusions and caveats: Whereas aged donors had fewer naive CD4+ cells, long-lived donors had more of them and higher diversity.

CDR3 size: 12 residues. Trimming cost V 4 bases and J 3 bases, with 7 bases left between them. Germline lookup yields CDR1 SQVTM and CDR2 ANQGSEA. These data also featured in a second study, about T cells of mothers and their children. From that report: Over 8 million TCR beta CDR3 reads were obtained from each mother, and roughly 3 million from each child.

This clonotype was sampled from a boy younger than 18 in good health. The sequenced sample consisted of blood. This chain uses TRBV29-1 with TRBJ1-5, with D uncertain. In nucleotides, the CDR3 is TGCAGCGTTGGGGAACCCAATCAGCCCCAGCATTTT. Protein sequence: CSVGEPNQPQHF.